This T cell receptor (beta chain) emerged from a study of blood T cell repertoires in COVID-19 (dated by TCRdb to the early 2020s). Regarding the study in general: Samples from collaborators originated in the United States, Italy and Spain and spanned both the acute and convalescent phases of COVID-19. The repertoires were made available in a free public database intended to serve as a resource for research on the immune response to SARS-CoV-2. Sample metadata almost always included a de-identified subject ID, COVID-19 status, age in years and sex. The prospective study material was composed of cDNA or gDNA derived from T cells, B-cell-depleted T cells, or PBMCs. HLA class I and class II types, where available, came from metadata supplied by the sample provider rather than from assay-based typing. Samples were obtained from the ongoing ImmuneRACE study (first 160 participants) and from some 1,300 subjects provided by 6 global collaborators. Deeply sampled blood TCRbeta repertoires from subjects exposed to, actively infected with, or recovered from COVID-19 were included in the dataset.

In the prospective study, participants were roughly 18 to 90 years old, resided in 25 or so geographic areas of the United States, and were enrolled through a virtual design. Cohort assignment in the prospective study relied on participant-reported clinical history from a screening survey and a study questionnaire. Exposed participants had been in contact, within 2 weeks of entering the study, with a person who had a PCR-confirmed or clinician-diagnosed case of COVID-19. Each participant in the prospective study had whole blood, serum and a nasopharyngeal or oropharyngeal swab collected by mobile phlebotomists. Participants in the prospective study had the option to provide additional blood draws and questionnaires over a 2-month period. Before DNA extraction, blood samples from the prospective study were shipped at room temperature or frozen. The immunoSEQ Assay, a bias-controlled multiplex PCR, was used to amplify TCRbeta CDR3 regions from genomic DNA. The original pipeline was this. Nucleated cell counts per sample were estimated from amplification of reference gene primers within the assay. Sequence reads were collapsed and filtered to measure the absolute abundance of every unique TCRbeta CDR3 rearrangement. For each sample, productive Simpson clonality was calculated by taking the square root of Simpson's diversity index across productive rearrangements. The table was pulled from immuneACCESS by TCRdb, which kept in-frame rearrangements only. Such tables lose some clones; where checked, under half of the loss comes from unresolved V genes, and the rest has no known cause. The DNA was the basis for D and trimming; V, J and clone size are from that table. The sample has over 200,000 clones on record, about 86% of them singletons. Roughly 4.5% of the sample comes from the top ten.

A word on this clone: Its antigen remains undetermined. It has no much larger one-base neighbor in the sample; base qualities were not kept.

What the study reported, not specific to this receptor: Clinical and demographic metadata were provided uncurated, with the amount varying by source and participant.

The source is a woman in her thirties who had been exposed to COVID-19. The specimen sequenced was PBMCs or T cells enriched from blood (not recorded which).

The CDR3 sequence is CASSRAGQETAFF. The DNA reads as follows: TGTGCCAGCAGCCGGGCGGGACAGGAGACGGCTTTCTTT. The chain employs TRBV11-2 and TRBJ1-1; 8 middle bases align to TRBD1. CDR1 and CDR2, looked up from the germline V gene, are SGHAT and FQNNGV. Measured from the cysteine to the phenylalanine, the CDR3 is 13 residues long. Only CDR3 DNA remains: 39 bases, in frame from the first base. V ends up 5 bases short and J 11 bases short, with an unmatched junction base count of 10.